This TCR beta chain comes out of a study of cytomegalovirus exposure and HLA in healthy donors. Study overall: A preliminary data release comprised tens of millions of unique TCRs obtained from HLA-typed donors. The study, taken as a whole, reports: An analysis done earlier found most TCR beta V segments productive about 90% or about 30% of the time. Associated with cytomegalovirus, according to the listing, were approximately 160 TCR beta chains.

60 Vbeta and 13 Jbeta primers were used in PCR. TCRdb's table, derived via immunoSEQ multiplex PCR, lists solely in-frame clones and lacks some. The repertoire consists of around 170,000 clones, with about four fifths occurring once and the leading ten covering 0.38%. This clone was found a few times. Its antigen is as yet unknown. The V gene's germline CDR1 is SGHDT and CDR2 YYEEEE. The CDR3 loop spans 15 amino acids. V shed 4 bases and J 3 bases; nucleotides not matched to a gene: 6. The V call is TRBV5-6, the J call TRBJ2-7; 11 nucleotides line up with TRBD1. The source is a boy under 10 years old in good health and CMV-seronegative. Sequenced input: PBMCs. DNA of the CDR3: TGTGCCAGCAGCCTGTTAGGGACAGGGGGCTACGAGCAGTACTTC. Protein product: CASSLLGTGGYEQYF.